The clone carrying this T cell receptor beta chain has more than one count but fewer than ten. The source of the sample is a study of T cell repertoires in aging, cancer and after chemotherapy. Peripheral blood genomic DNA, not sorted cells or RNA, was the template. TRB rearrangements spanning V, D and J were amplified using mixed TRB-A/B primers. TCRdb processed the multiplex PCR reads anew with MiXCR; each CDR3 protein has one entry. The top ten clones hold approximately 4% of a sample with about 5,000 distinct CDR3 sequences, around a fifth of them seen once. The CDR3 is 17 residues long. Trimming removed 2 bases from V and 0 bases from J, with 16 bases in between.

This sequence originates from a human donor in good health. The donor label of this sample is uncertain. Sequencing was performed on blood. The V gene is TRBV12-3 or TRBV12-4, the J gene TRBJ1-1; D gene unclear. The CDR3 spells CASSLLGGRQMNTEAFF. The CDR3 DNA follows: TGTGCCAGCAGTTTACTCGGAGGCCGGCAGATGAACACTGAAGCTTTCTTT.